This T cell receptor (beta chain) emerged from a study of cytomegalovirus exposure and HLA in healthy donors. Background on the study: Among the approximately 410 genotyped donors, more than 70% were placed in the Caucasian-associated ancestry cluster.

The PCR used 60 Vbeta and 13 Jbeta primers. Authors' analysis steps: Among the unique TCR beta chains that a later analysis counted, about 85 million in all, about 11 million were shared. Sequenced by immunoSEQ multiplex PCR; TCRdb stores in-frame clones only, minus some. Clonal size and the V and J genes are those of that table, whereas D and trimming came from the DNA. This table has some 80,000 clones, 78% appearing once. As regards this clone: Its specificity is not known.

Study observations and caveats: Segments of the TCR beta V type were, in most cases, productive about 90% or about 30% of the time in an earlier analysis.

The germline V gene encodes CDR1 SQVTM and CDR2 ANQGSEA. This CDR3 is built from 13 residues. V lost 5 bases and J lost 6; bases outside the gene matches: 4. Specimen: PBMCs. The sequence derives from a man between 18 and 35 years old in good health and CMV-seropositive. The V and J genes are TRBV29-1 and TRBJ2-1; TRBD2 matches at 10 bases. The CDR3 DNA reads TGCAGCGTTCAGCGGGAGGGCCGCAATGAGCAGTTCTTC. Translation: CSVQREGRNEQFF.